This T cell receptor (beta chain) is drawn from a study of cytomegalovirus exposure and HLA in healthy donors. Study background: Out of about 190 million T cells, an earlier analysis found 117 million unique TCR beta sequences in total.

Points on this clone: Its specificity is not known.

The PCR employed 60 Vbeta primers together with 13 Jbeta primers. Method: immunoSEQ multiplex PCR; TCRdb's copy keeps in-frame clones and lacks some. The record lists over 200,000 clones, of which the ten most abundant hold approximately 1%. As for the donors, each was a healthy bone marrow donor. V gave up 2 bases and J gave up 7 bases, with 9 bases separating them. This CDR3 is built from 13 residues. Germline CDR1 MNHEY, CDR2 SMNVEV (reference sequence). Study-level results: An Asian-associated ancestry cluster reportedly showed fewer N-insertions than the approximately 700-donor mean in a later analysis.

Sequencing was performed on PBMCs. The chain joins TRBV27 to TRBJ1-5, with no clear D. This clonotype originated in a woman aged 30 to 39 in good health and CMV-seropositive. Here the CDR3 reads CASSLMQYQPQHF. CDR3 coding DNA: TGTGCCAGCAGTTTAATGCAGTACCAGCCCCAGCATTTT.